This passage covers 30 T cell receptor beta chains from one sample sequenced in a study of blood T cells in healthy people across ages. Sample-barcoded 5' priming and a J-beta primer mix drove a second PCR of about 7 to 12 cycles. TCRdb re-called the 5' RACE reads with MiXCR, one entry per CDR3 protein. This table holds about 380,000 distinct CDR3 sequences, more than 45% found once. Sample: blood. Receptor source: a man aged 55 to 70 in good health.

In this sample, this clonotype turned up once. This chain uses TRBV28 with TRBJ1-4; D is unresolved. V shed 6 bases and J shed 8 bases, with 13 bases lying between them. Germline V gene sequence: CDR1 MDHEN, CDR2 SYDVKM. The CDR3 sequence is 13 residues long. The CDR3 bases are TGTGCCAGCAGAGGAGGCCCGGGCGAAAAACTGTTTTTT. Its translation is CASRGGPGEKLFF.

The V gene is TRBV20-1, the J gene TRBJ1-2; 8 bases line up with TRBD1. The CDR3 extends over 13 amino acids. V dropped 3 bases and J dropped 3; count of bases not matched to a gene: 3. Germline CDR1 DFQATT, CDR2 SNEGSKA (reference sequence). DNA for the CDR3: TGCAGTGCTAGCCCAGGGGGCGACTATGGCTACACCTTC. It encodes CSASPGGDYGYTF.

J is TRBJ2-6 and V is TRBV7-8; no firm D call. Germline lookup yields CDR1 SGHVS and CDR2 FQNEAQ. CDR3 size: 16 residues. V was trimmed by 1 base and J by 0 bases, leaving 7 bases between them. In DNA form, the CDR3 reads TGTGCCAGCAGCTTAGATACGAGCTCTGGGGCCAACGTCCTGACTTTC. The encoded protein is CASSLDTSSGANVLTF.

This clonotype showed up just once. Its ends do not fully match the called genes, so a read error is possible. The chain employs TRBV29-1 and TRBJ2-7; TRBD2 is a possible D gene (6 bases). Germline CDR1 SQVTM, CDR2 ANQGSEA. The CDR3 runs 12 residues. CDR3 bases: TGCTGCGTTCACGGGGGATCCTACGAGCAGTACTTC. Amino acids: CCVHGGSYEQYF.

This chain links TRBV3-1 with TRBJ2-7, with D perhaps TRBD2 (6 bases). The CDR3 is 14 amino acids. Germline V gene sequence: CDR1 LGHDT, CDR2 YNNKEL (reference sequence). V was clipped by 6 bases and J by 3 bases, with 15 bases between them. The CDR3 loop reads CASSPSGVVYEQYF. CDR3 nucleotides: TGTGCCAGCAGTCCATCGGGGGTAGTCTACGAGCAGTACTTC.

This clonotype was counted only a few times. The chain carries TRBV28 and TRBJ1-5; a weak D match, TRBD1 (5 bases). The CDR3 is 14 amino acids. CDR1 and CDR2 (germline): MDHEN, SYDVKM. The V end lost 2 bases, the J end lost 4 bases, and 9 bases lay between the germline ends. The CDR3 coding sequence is TGTGCCAGCAGTTTAACCGGGGGAAATCAGCCCCAGCATTTT. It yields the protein CASSLTGGNQPQHF.

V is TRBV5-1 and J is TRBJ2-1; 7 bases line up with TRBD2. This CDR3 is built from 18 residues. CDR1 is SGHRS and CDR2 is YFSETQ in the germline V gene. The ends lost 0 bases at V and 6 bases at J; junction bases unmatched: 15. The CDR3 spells CASSLEQKAGLGANEQFF. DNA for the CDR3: TGCGCCAGCAGCTTGGAACAGAAAGCGGGATTAGGGGCCAATGAGCAGTTCTTC.

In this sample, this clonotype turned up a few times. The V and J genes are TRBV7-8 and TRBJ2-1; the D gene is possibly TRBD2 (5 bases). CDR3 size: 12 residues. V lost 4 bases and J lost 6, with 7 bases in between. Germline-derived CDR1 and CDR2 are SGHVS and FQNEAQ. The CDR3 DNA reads TGTGCCAGCAGCTCAGGACTCAATGAGCAGTTCTTC. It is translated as CASSSGLNEQFF.

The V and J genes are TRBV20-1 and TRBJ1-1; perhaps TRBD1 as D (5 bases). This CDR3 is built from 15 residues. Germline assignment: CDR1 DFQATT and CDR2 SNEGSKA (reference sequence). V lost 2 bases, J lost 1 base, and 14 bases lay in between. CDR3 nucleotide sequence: TGCAGTGCTAGAAGGGCCCGGGGCCCGAACACTGAAGCTTTCTTT. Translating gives CSARRARGPNTEAFF.

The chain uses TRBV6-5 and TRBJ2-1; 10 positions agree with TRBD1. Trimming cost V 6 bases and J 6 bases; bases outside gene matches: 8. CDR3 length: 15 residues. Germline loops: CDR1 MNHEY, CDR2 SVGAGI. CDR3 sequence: CASRKTGTGVNEQFF. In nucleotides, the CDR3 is TGTGCCAGCAGGAAAACCGGGACAGGGGTCAATGAGCAGTTCTTC.

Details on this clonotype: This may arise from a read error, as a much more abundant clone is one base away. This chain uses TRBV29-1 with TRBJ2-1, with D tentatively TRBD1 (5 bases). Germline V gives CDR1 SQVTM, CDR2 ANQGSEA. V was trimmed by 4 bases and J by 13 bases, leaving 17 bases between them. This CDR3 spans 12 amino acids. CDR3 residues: CSVAAGSETQFF. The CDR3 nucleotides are TGCAGCGTTGCGGCAGGGTCAGAGACCCAGTTCTTC.

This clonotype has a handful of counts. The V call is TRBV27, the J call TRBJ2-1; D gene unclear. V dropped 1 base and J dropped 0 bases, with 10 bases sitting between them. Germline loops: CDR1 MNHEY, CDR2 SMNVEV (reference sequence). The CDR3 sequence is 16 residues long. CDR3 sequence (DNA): TGTGCCAGCAGTTTATGGCACGGAAGCTCCTACAATGAGCAGTTCTTC. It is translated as CASSLWHGSSYNEQFF.

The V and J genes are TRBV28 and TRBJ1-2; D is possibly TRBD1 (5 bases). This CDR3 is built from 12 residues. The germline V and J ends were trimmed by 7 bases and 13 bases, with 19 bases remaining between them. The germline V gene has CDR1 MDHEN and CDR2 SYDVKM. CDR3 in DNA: TGTGCCAGCAAGGGCCCAGGGTGGACCCTCACCTTC. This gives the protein CASKGPGWTLTF.

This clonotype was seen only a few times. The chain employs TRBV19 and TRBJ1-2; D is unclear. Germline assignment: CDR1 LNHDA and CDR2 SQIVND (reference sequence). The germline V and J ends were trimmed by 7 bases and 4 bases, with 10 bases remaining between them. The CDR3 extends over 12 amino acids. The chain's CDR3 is CASMAVVYGYTF. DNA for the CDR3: TGTGCCAGTATGGCGGTTGTCTATGGCTACACCTTC.

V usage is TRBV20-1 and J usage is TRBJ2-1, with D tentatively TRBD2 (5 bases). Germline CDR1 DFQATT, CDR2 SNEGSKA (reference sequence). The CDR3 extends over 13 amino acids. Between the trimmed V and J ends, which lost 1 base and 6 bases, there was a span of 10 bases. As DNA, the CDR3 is TGCAGTGCTAGAGCGGGGTTCGGCAATGAGCAGTTCTTC. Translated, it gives CSARAGFGNEQFF.

CDR3: CASSSNVLLPNTGELFF. The CDR3 nucleotides are TGTGCCAGCAGCTCGAATGTCCTGCTTCCGAACACCGGGGAGCTGTTTTTT. The gene calls are TRBV5-5 and TRBJ2-2, with D uncertain. From germline, CDR1 is SGHKS and CDR2 YYEKEE (reference sequence). V lost 3 bases and J 0 bases, leaving 15 bases between the germline ends. This CDR3 is built from 17 residues.

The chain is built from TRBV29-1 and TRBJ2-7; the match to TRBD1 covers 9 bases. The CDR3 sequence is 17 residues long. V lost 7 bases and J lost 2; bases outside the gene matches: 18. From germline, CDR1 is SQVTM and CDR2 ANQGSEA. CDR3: CSAVGGTGTGNPYEQYF. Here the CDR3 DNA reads TGCAGCGCAGTTGGAGGGACCGGGACAGGGAATCCCTACGAGCAGTACTTC.

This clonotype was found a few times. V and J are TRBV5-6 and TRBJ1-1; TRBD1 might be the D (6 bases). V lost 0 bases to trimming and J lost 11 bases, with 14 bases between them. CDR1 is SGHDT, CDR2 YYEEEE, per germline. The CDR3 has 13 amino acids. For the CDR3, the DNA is TGTGCCAGCAGCTTGGTGGGGGGGCCGGGTGCTTTCTTT. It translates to CASSLVGGPGAFF.

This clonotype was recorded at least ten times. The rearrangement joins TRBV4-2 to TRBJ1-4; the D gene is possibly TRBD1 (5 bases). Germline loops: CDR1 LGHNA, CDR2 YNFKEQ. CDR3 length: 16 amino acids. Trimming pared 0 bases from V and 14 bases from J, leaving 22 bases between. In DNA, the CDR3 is TGTGCCAGCAGCCAAGAGGTTACAGGCTCTAGCGTGTTGCTGTTTTTT. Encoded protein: CASSQEVTGSSVLLFF.

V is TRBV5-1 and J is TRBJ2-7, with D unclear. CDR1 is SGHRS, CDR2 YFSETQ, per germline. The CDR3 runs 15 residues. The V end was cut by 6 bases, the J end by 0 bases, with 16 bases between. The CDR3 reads CASTHTGQNSYEQYF. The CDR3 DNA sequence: TGCGCCAGCACACACACGGGCCAGAACTCCTACGAGCAGTACTTC.

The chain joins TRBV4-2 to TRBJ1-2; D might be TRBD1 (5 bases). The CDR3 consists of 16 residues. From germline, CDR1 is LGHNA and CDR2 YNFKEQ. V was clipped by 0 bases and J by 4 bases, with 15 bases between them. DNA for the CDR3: TGTGCCAGCAGCCAAGATGGGGGAGACAGAACCTATGGCTACACCTTC. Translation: CASSQDGGDRTYGYTF.

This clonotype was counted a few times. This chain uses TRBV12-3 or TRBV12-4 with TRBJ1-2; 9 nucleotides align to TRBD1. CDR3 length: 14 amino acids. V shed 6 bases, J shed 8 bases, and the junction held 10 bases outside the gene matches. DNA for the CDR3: TGTGCCAGCAGCTACGCCCTAGGACAGGGGGGCTACACCTTC. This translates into CASSYALGQGGYTF.

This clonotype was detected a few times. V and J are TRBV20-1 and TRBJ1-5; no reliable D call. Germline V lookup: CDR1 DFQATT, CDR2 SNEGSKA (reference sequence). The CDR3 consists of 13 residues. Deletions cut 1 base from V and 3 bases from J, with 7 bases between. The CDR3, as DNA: TGCAGTGCTAGAGGCCGGCTCAATCAGCCCCAGCATTTT. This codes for CSARGRLNQPQHF.

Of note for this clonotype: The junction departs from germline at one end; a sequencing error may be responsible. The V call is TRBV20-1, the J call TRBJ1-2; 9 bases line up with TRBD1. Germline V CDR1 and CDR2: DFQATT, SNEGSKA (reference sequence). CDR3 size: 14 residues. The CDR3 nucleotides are TGCAGTGCTTTACGACAGGGGGAGAACTATGGCTACACCTTT. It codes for CSALRQGENYGYTF.

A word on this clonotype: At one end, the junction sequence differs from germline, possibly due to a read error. The chain's CDR3 is CASSVGAGEAQYF. The CDR3 nucleotides read TGTGCCAGCAGCGTAGGTGCAGGAGAGGCCCAGTACTTC. The chain couples TRBV9 to TRBJ2-5; no reliable D call. Germline V gene data show CDR1 as SGDLS and CDR2 as YYNGEE. This CDR3 region has 13 residues.

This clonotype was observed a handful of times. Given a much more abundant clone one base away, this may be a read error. The CDR3 reads CASSPHSGMGNEQYF. CDR3 nucleotides: TGCGCCAGCAGCCCTCATAGCGGGATGGGCAATGAGCAGTACTTC. The chain couples TRBV4-1 to TRBJ2-5; 8 bases agree with TRBD2. V lost 4 bases to trimming and J lost 11 bases; unmatched junction nucleotides: 15. The germline V gene has CDR1 MGHRA and CDR2 YSYEKL. The CDR3 extends over 15 amino acids.

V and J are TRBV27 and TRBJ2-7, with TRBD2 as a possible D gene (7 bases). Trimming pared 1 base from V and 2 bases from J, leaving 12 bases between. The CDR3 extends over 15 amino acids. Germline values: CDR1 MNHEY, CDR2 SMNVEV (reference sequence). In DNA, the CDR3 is TGTGCCAGCAGTTTATTCGGGGGGCACCCCTACGAGCAGTACTTC. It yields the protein CASSLFGGHPYEQYF.

The CDR3 DNA reads TGTGCCTGGATTGCCACAGGGAGGTCCTACGAGCAGTACTTC. This codes for CAWIATGRSYEQYF. This chain connects TRBV30 to TRBJ2-5; possibly TRBD1 or TRBD2 for D (6 bases each). With the DNA end fitting TRBJ2-7 better, the J assignment may be wrong. The CDR3 length is 14 residues. Per germline, CDR1 GTSNPN and CDR2 SVGIG (reference sequence).

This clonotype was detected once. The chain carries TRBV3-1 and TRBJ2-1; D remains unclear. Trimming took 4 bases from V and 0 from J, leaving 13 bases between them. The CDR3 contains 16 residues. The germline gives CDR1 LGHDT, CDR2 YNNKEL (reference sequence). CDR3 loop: CASSPTGSHSYNEQFF. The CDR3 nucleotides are TGTGCCAGCAGCCCTACTGGTTCGCACTCCTACAATGAGCAGTTCTTC.

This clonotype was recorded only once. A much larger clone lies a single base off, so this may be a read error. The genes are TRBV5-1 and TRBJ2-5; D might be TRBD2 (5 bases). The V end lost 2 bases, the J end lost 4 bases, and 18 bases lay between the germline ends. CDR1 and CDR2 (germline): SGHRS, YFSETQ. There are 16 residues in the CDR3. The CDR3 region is CASSFTTVEVSETQYF. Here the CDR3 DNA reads TGCGCCAGCAGCTTTACTACAGTGGAGGTCTCAGAGACCCAGTACTTC.